This T cell receptor (beta chain) appears in the sequencing data of a study of response to subunit inactivated influenza vaccine. Study-wide points: Authors suggested seasonal influenza vaccinations each recruit few new T cells.

A single record per CDR3 protein comes from TCRdb applying MiXCR to the RT-PCR reads. The sample contains around 790,000 distinct CDR3 sequences, around 21% of which appear only once. In regard to this clonotype: Its antigen is not identified.

Germline V lookup: CDR1 SGHAT, CDR2 FQDESV (reference sequence). Trimming removed 0 bases from V and 3 bases from J; junction bases left unmatched: 10. The CDR3 has 18 residues. The sample here was PBMCs from blood, taken around 5 days after vaccination. This clonotype originated in a man aged 50 to 60 who received an inactivated influenza vaccine. The J gene is TRBJ2-2, the V gene TRBV11-1; 7 positions agree with TRBD2. The CDR3 sequence: CASSLADLVRGDTGELFF. In DNA, the CDR3 is TGTGCCAGCAGCTTAGCGGATCTCGTCCGGGGGGACACCGGGGAGCTGTTTTTT. Based on the CDR3 plus reference TRBV11-1 and TRBJ2-2, the full variable domain is EAEVAQSPRYKITEKSQAVAFWCDPISGHATLYWYRQILGQGPELLVQFQDESVVDDSQLPKDRFSAERLKGVDSTLKIQPAELGDSAMYLCASSLADLVRGDTGELFFGEGSRLTVL.